The entry below gives a single T cell receptor beta chain sequence along with its context. This CDR3 comprises 15 residues. J lost 4 bases, V lost 5 bases, and 10 bases had no gene match. Germline V gene lookup returns CDR1 SEHNR and CDR2 FQNEAQ (reference sequence). This sample is drawn from a study of identical twins. TCRdb redid the calling of the 5' RACE reads with MiXCR, one entry per CDR3 protein. The sample comprises hundreds of thousands of distinct CDR3 sequences, roughly 8.6% of which are singletons, and about 7.1% rests with the top ten. The same data also went into a second study, on yellow fever vaccine responses in identical twins.

J is TRBJ2-5 and V is TRBV7-9; the match to TRBD2 covers 7 bases. The sequence came from a woman between 18 and 29 years old in good health. The sequenced material came from CD8+ T cells sorted from blood. This CDR3 reads CASSPEGGPAETQYF. The CDR3 bases are TGTGCCAGCAGCCCCGAGGGAGGGCCAGCAGAGACCCAGTACTTC.